This is a list of T cell receptor beta chains from one sample in a study of response to subunit inactivated influenza vaccine. TCRdb reprocessed the RT-PCR reads via MiXCR and lists one record per CDR3 protein. The table has 530,000 or so distinct CDR3 sequences, around 11% seen once. Sample: PBMCs from blood, taken on the day of vaccination. The receptors were sampled from a man over 45 who received an inactivated influenza vaccine. The CDR3 runs from the conserved cysteine through the conserved F or W. The D gene is left open where the match is weak. Size tells how often a clone was seen (once, few, many) or the class of an expanded clone, and some rows leave it out.

V gene,clone size,D gene,J gene,CDR3 DNA,CDR3 protein
TRBV6-6,few,TRBD1,TRBJ1-2,TGTGCCACCAGGACAGGGAACTATGGCTACACCTTC,CATRTGNYGYTF
TRBV7-9,few,NA,TRBJ2-4,TGTGCCAGCAGCGCTCCTTCTCTAGCCAAAAACATTCAGTACTTC,CASSAPSLAKNIQYF
TRBV30,NA,NA,TRBJ1-1,TGTGCCTGGAGCCCAGGGGATGAAGCTTTCTTT,CAWSPGDEAFF
TRBV11-2,NA,TRBD2,TRBJ2-7,TGTGCCAGCAGCTTGGACCTAGCGGGAGCTCCCTACGAGCAGTACTTC,CASSLDLAGAPYEQYF
TRBV3-1,NA,NA,TRBJ2-1,TGTGCCAGCAACCCCTCTAGCAACAATGAGCAGTTCTTC,CASNPSSNNEQFF
TRBV7-9,NA,TRBD2,TRBJ2-3,TGTGCCAGCAGCTTAGCGCGTGCTAGCGGGGCCTCCGATACGCAGTATTTT,CASSLARASGASDTQYF
TRBV24-1,many,NA,TRBJ2-2,TGTGCCACCAGTCGGGGATCGCCCGGGGAGCTGTTTTTT,CATSRGSPGELFF
TRBV7-2,few,NA,TRBJ2-5,TGTGCCAGCAGCAGAACCGGGACTGGGGGAACTCAAGAGACCCAGTACTTC,CASSRTGTGGTQETQYF
TRBV5-1,NA,TRBD1,TRBJ1-4,TGCGCCAGCAGCTTGGCTCCGACAGGGGCAGCTAATGAAAAACTGTTTTTT,CASSLAPTGAANEKLFF
TRBV18,few,TRBD1,TRBJ2-5,TGTGCCAGCTCACCGGACAGGGCGGGAGAGACCCAGTACTTC,CASSPDRAGETQYF
TRBV28,NA,TRBD2,TRBJ2-2,TGTGCCAGCAGTTTACTAGCGGGGCCCCTTAACACCGGGGAGCTGTTTTTT,CASSLLAGPLNTGELFF
TRBV14,NA,TRBD2,TRBJ2-1,TGTGCCAGCAGCCAAGATCTAGGAGCGGGGCTGTACAATGAGCAGTTCTTC,CASSQDLGAGLYNEQFF
TRBV6-2/TRBV6-3,NA,TRBD2,TRBJ2-1,TGTGCCAGCAGTTTCTCTGGGCGGGGGGGCCGGAATGAGCAGTTCTTC,CASSFSGRGGRNEQFF
TRBV27,NA,TRBD2,TRBJ2-1,TGTGCCAGCAGTTTATTTGGGACTACACTTCCAAGCTCCTACAATGAGCAGTTCTTC,CASSLFGTTLPSSYNEQFF
TRBV10-1,NA,TRBD1,TRBJ1-1,TGCGCCAGGAGGACAGGCATGAACACTGAAGCTTTCTTT,CARRTGMNTEAFF
TRBV20-1,NA,TRBD1,TRBJ2-7,TGCAGTGCTACGGACAGGCTATCCTACGAGCAGTACTTC,CSATDRLSYEQYF
TRBV7-2,NA,TRBD2,TRBJ2-2,TGTGCCAGCAGCCCCCTTGTTACTAGCGGTAACACCGGGGAGCTGTTTTTT,CASSPLVTSGNTGELFF
TRBV28,many,NA,TRBJ2-3,TGTGCCAGCAGTGGAGGAGATACGCAGTATTTT,CASSGGDTQYF
TRBV2,few,NA,TRBJ2-1,TGTGCCAGCAGAACACCCCGGTCGTTACCCCCTAGCGCTGTCTCCTACAATGAGCAGTTCTTC,CASRTPRSLPPSAVSYNEQFF
TRBV7-3,few,NA,TRBJ2-5,TGTGCCAGCAGTAAAAGCGGCCAAGAGACCCAGTACTTC,CASSKSGQETQYF
TRBV7-9,NA,NA,TRBJ1-5,TGTGCCAGCAGCTTAGCCGACAGCTTTAGCAATCAGCCCCAGCATTTT,CASSLADSFSNQPQHF
TRBV18,NA,NA,TRBJ1-1,TGTGCCAGCTCACCTTTGGGGGGCGGGAACACTGAAGCTTTCTTT,CASSPLGGGNTEAFF
TRBV20-1,NA,NA,TRBJ2-7,TGCAGTGCTAGAGATTCGGACACCTTCCACGAGCAGTACTTC,CSARDSDTFHEQYF
TRBV7-2,few,TRBD2,TRBJ2-3,TGTGCCAGCAGCTTAGTCTTGACTAGCGGGAGGACAGATACGCAGTATTTT,CASSLVLTSGRTDTQYF
TRBV7-7,few,NA,TRBJ2-1,TGTGCTAGCAGCCCCTTAGTGTCCTACAATGAGCAGTTCTTC,CASSPLVSYNEQFF
TRBV12-3/TRBV12-4,few,TRBD1,TRBJ2-2,TGTGCCAGCAGTCTGGACAGGGATCCCACCGGGGAGCTGTTTTTT,CASSLDRDPTGELFF
TRBV2,few,TRBD2,TRBJ2-7,TGTGCCAGCAGCGATTGGGACTACTCCTACGAGCAGTACTTC,CASSDWDYSYEQYF
TRBV15,NA,NA,TRBJ1-5,TGTGCCACCAGCAGAGAAACTTACAATAGCAATCAGCCCCAGCATTTT,CATSRETYNSNQPQHF
TRBV3-1,many,NA,TRBJ2-7,TGTGCCAGCAGCCAAGATGTGGTAGTTTCCTACGAGCAGTACTTC,CASSQDVVVSYEQYF